This section outlines one T cell receptor beta chain sequence together with its context. The antigen is unknown. What was sequenced were expressed TCRB transcripts, since all of the isolated RNA had been reverse transcribed. Sequencing was performed with immunoSEQ multiplex PCR; in TCRdb, only in-frame clones are kept and a portion is missing. Of over 650,000 clones in the sample, around an eighth were seen once. CDR1 is MNHEY and CDR2 is SMNVEV in the germline V gene (reference sequence). Trimming cost V 3 bases and J 6 bases, with 15 bases left between them. The CDR3 is made up of 14 amino acids. This sample is part of a study of beta chain features in type 1 diabetes. Study outcomes and limitations: Shortening of TCRB CDR3s, moderate but significant, appeared in all four CD4+ subsets of Type 1 diabetes patients.

The chain uses TRBV27 and TRBJ2-7; tentatively, D is TRBD1 (6 bases). Material: naive CD4+ T cells from blood. The sequence came from a man younger than 35 with type 1 diabetes. The CDR3 DNA sequence: TGTGCCAGCAGTTTTCTGAGGGACAATCGCGAGCAGTACTTC. Its protein product is CASSFLRDNREQYF.